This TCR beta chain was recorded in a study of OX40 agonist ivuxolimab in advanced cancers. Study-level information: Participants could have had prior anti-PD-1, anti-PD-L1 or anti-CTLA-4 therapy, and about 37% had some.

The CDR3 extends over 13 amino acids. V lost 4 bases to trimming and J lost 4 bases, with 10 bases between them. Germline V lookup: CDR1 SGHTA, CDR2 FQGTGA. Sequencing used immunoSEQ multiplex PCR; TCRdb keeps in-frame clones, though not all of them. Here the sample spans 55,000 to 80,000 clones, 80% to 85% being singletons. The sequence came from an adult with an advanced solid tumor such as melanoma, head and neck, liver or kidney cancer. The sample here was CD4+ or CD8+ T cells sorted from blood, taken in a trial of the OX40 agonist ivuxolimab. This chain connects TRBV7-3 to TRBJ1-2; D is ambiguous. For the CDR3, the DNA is TGTGCCAGCAGCTACGACGGGGTCTATGGCTACACCTTC. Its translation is CASSYDGVYGYTF.